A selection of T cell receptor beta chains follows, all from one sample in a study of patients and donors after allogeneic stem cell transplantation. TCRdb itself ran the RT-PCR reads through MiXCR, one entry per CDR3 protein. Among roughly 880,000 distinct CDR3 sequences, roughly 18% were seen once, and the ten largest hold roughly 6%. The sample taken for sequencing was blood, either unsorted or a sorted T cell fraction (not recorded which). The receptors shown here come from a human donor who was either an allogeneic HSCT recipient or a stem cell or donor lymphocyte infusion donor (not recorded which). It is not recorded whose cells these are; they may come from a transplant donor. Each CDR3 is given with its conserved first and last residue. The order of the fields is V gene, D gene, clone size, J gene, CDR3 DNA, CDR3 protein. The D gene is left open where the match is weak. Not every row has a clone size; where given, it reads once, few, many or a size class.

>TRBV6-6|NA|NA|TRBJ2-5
TGTGCCGGGGCTGGGAGAGAAGAAGAGACCCAGTACTTC
CAGAGREEETQYF
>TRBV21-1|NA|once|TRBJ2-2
TGTGCCAGCAGCCTAGGGGGAGGGCCATCCGGGGAGCTGTTTTTT
CASSLGGGPSGELFF
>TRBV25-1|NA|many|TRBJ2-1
TGTGCCAGCAGTGGCTATCCCAATGAGCAGTTCTTC
CASSGYPNEQFF
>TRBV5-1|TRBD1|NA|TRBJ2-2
TGCGCCAGCAGCCTTCAACCGGGACAGGGAACCGGGGAGCTGTTTTTT
CASSLQPGQGTGELFF
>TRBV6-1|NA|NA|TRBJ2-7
TGTGCCAGCAGTAGTCGGACGGAAGGACCTTACGAGCAGTACTTC
CASSSRTEGPYEQYF
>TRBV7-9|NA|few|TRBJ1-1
TGTGCCAGCAGCTTAGAGGCTACGGTGAACACTGAAGCTTTCTTT
CASSLEATVNTEAFF
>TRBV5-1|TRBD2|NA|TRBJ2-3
TGCGCCAGCAGCTCGACTAGCGGCACATATACGCAGTATTTT
CASSSTSGTYTQYF
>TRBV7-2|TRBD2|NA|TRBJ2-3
TGTGCCAGCAGCTTAGCGGGCCTAGCGGGGGGCGGAGATACGCAGTATTTT
CASSLAGLAGGGDTQYF
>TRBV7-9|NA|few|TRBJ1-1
TGTGCCAGCAGCTTCCAACAGGCCATGCCGCACACTGAAGCTTTCTTT
CASSFQQAMPHTEAFF
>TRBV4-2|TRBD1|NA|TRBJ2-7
TGTGCCAGCAGCCAAGGAAGGGGACAGGGGGCGCAGTCCTACGAGCAGTACTTC
CASSQGRGQGAQSYEQYF
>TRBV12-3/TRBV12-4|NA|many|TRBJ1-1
TGTGCCAGCAGTTCCGGGAAGAGGAGCACTGAAGCTTTCTTT
CASSSGKRSTEAFF
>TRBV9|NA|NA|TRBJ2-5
TGTGCCAGCAGCGAGGGGAATCAAGAGACCCAGTACTTC
CASSEGNQETQYF
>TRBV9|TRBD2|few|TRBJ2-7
TGTGCCAGCAGCGTGGGGACTAGCGGGGGAATACACGAGCAGTACTTC
CASSVGTSGGIHEQYF
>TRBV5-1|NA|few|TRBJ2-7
TGCGCCAGCAGCTTGGCCGCACAGGGAAGACGTAGTGAGCAGTACTTC
CASSLAAQGRRSEQYF
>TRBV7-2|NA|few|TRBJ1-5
TGTGCCAGCAGCTTAGAAGGACAGCACAATCAGCCCCAGCATTTT
CASSLEGQHNQPQHF
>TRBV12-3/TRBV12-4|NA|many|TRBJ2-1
TGTGCCAGCACCGAGCGGGTGAGCTCCTACAATGAGCAGTTCTTC
CASTERVSSYNEQFF
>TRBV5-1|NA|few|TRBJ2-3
TGCGCCAGCAGCCCACCGGGGGGCACAAGCACAGATACGCAGTATTTT
CASSPPGGTSTDTQYF
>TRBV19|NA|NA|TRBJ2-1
TGTGCCAGTAGTCAGGTGACGGGGAATGAGCAGTTCTTC
CASSQVTGNEQFF
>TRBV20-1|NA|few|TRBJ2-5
TGCAGTGCTAAAATACAAGAGACCCAGTACTTC
CSAKIQETQYF
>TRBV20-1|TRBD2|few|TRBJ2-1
TGCAGTGCAGCCTCTAGCGGGGTTTACAATGAGCAGTTCTTC
CSAASSGVYNEQFF